Detailed here is one TCR beta chain. Its target is unknown. The data stem from a study of T cell repertoires in cytomegalovirus infection. About the research overall: Indications came from public TCR beta signatures; they pointed to CMV infection and to a matching HLA type.

CDR1 is DFQATT, CDR2 SNEGSKA, per germline (reference sequence). The trim removed 6 bases at V and 0 bases at J, leaving 15 bases unmatched. This CDR3 has 19 amino acids. A single record per CDR3 protein comes from TCRdb applying MiXCR to the reads. The profile shows about 130,000 distinct CDR3 sequences, 30% to 40% of them singletons. The rearrangement links TRBV20-1 to TRBJ2-1; 12 positions agree with TRBD2. The sample consisted of CD8+ T cells from cultured PBMCs, taken from culture after CMV antigen stimulation. This clonotype originated in a human donor in good health (CMV status not recorded). Some clones in this sample may be carry-over from other donors' samples. CDR3 in DNA: TGCAGTGCACGTCCCTTGGGGCTAGCGGGGGGGAGCTCCTACAATGAGCAGTTCTTC. Encoded protein: CSARPLGLAGGSSYNEQFF.